This T cell receptor (beta chain) appears in the sequencing data of a study of T cell responses to AZD1222 COVID-19 vaccine. Findings and caveats of the study: The study found vaccine-associated CD4 TCRs spanning spike, dominant at 160-218 and 743-854. Within unmutated variant regions lay the reported targets of nearly half of spike-specific TCRs.

As to this clone: No antigen is known for it.

The protocol was immunoSEQ multiplex PCR, while the TCRdb copy is restricted to in-frame clones and leaves out a portion. The sample contains 200,000 or so clones, about 93% of which appear only once. The V gene's germline CDR1 is MDHEN and CDR2 SYDVKM. Between the trimmed V and J ends, which lost 5 bases and 8 bases, there was a span of 12 bases. CDR3 size: 12 residues. Sequenced here: peripheral blood, sampled on day 0 of MenACWY control vaccination. This TCR was recovered from an adult in good health. This chain uses TRBV28 with TRBJ1-2; D gene uncertain. The CDR3 DNA reads TGTGCCAGCAGTCCCAGTACGAGGGGCTACACCTTC. Encoded protein: CASSPSTRGYTF.